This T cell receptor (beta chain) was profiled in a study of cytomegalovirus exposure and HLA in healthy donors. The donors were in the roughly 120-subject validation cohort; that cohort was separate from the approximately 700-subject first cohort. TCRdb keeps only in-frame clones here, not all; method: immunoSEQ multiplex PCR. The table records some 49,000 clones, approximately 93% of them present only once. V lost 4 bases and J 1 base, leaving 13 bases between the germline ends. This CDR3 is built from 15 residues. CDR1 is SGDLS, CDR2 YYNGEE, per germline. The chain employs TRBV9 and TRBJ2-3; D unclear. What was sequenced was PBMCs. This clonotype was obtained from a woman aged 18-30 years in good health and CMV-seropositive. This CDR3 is CASSPPGSGTDTQYF. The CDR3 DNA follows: TGTGCCAGCAGCCCCCCCGGTAGTGGCACAGATACGCAGTATTTT.